A single sample is the source of the 14 T cell receptor beta chains below, sequenced in a study of cytomegalovirus exposure and HLA in healthy donors. The PCR employed 60 Vbeta primers together with 13 Jbeta primers. Method: immunoSEQ multiplex PCR; TCRdb's copy keeps in-frame clones and lacks some. The sample contains 200,000 to 250,000 clones, 65% to 90% of which appear only once. Sequencing was carried out using PBMCs. Receptors were obtained from a girl under 18 in good health and CMV-seronegative.

The V call is TRBV5-1, the J call TRBJ2-7; 7 bases line up with TRBD1. From germline, CDR1 is SGHRS and CDR2 YFSETQ. The CDR3 covers 13 residues. Germline trimming cut 7 bases from V and 4 bases from J; bases unmatched to any gene: 8. CDR3 nucleotide sequence: TGCGCCAGCGGAACTGGGACAGCATACGAGCAGTACTTC. Protein: CASGTGTAYEQYF. The full variable domain, with the rest looked up from reference TRBV5-1 and TRBJ2-7, is KAGVTQTPRYLIKTRGQQVTLSCSPISGHRSVSWYQQTPGQGLQFLFEYFSETQRNKGNFPGRFSGRQFSNSRSEMNVSTLELGDSALYLCASGTGTAYEQYFGPGTRLTVT.

This clone was counted a single time. V usage is TRBV6-5 and J usage is TRBJ2-2; 7 bases fit TRBD1. V trimming: 2 bases; J trimming: 7 bases; junction bases outside the gene matches: 7. Germline V gives CDR1 MNHEY, CDR2 SVGAGI. The CDR3 runs 15 residues. The CDR3 is CASSYETGYVGELFF. As DNA, the CDR3 is TGTGCCAGCAGTTACGAGACAGGGTACGTCGGGGAGCTGTTTTTT.

This sequence joins TRBV5-3 and TRBJ2-5; TRBD1 matches at 8 bases. TRBV5-3 is marked as an open reading frame, function uncertain. Trimming took 3 bases from V and 1 from J; bases not matched to a gene: 11. This CDR3 region has 17 residues. The CDR3 nucleotides read TGTGCCAGAAGCTGGGACCCACAGGGGGTCTGCCAAGAGACCCAGTACTTC. It encodes CARSWDPQGVCQETQYF.

Concerning this clone: This specimen includes other DNA sequences encoding the same CDR3. The chain uses TRBV6-5 and TRBJ1-2, with a tentative D call TRBD1 (6 bases). V was trimmed by 2 bases and J by 5 bases, leaving 6 bases between them. CDR1 and CDR2 from the germline V gene are MNHEY and SVGAGI. The CDR3 loop spans 12 amino acids. The CDR3 reads CASSYRGYGYTF. CDR3 sequence (DNA): TGTGCCAGCAGTTACAGGGGGTATGGCTACACCTTC.

The J gene is TRBJ2-7, the V gene TRBV11-1, with D possibly TRBD2 on 6 matching bases. V was clipped by 1 base and J by 7 bases, with 14 bases between them. The CDR3 has 14 amino acids. CDR1 and CDR2 (germline): SGHAT, FQDESV (reference sequence). DNA for the CDR3: TGTGCCAGCAGCTTAGGGCCGGGAGAATGGGAGCAGTACTTC. This translates into CASSLGPGEWEQYF.

The chain carries TRBV2 and TRBJ2-1; TRBD2 aligns across 11 bases. The CDR3 is 15 residues long. Germline-derived CDR1 and CDR2 are SNHLY and FYNNEI. Trimming removed 6 bases from V and 4 bases from J; junction bases left unmatched: 5. CDR3 in DNA: TGTGCCAGCAGCCCGGGACTAGCGGCTTACAATGAGCAGTTCTTC. Encoded protein: CASSPGLAAYNEQFF. Variable domain in full (rest from reference TRBV2 and TRBJ2-1): EPEVTQTPSHQVTQMGQEVILRCVPISNHLYFYWYRQILGQKVEFLVSFYNNEISEKSEIFDDQFSVERPDGSNFTLKIRSTKLEDSAMYFCASSPGLAAYNEQFFGPGTRLTVL.

The rearrangement links TRBV7-9 to TRBJ1-6; TRBD1 aligns across 7 bases. Germline values: CDR1 SEHNR, CDR2 FQNEAQ (reference sequence). Germline trimming cut 5 bases from V and 10 bases from J; bases unmatched to any gene: 8. The CDR3 is 14 amino acids. CDR3 sequence (DNA): TGTGCCAGCAGCGCCGACAGGGTAGGGTCACCCCTCCACTTT. This gives the protein CASSADRVGSPLHF.

The chain has TRBV28 and TRBJ1-2, with D maybe TRBD1 (5 bases). From germline, CDR1 is MDHEN and CDR2 SYDVKM. This CDR3 is 12 amino acids long. V gave up 8 bases and J gave up 8 bases, with 15 bases separating them. CDR3 residues: CASHRQPMGYTF. CDR3 nucleotides: TGTGCCAGCCACAGGCAGCCTATGGGCTACACCTTC.

The genes are TRBV20-1 and TRBJ2-7, with TRBD1 as a possible D gene (6 bases). The V gene lost 2 bases and the J gene lost 5 bases, with 7 bases spanning the gap. The CDR3 spans 11 residues. The germline V gene encodes CDR1 DFQATT and CDR2 SNEGSKA (reference sequence). For the CDR3, the DNA is TGCAGTGCTAGACAGGGGAACGAGCAGTACTTC. Its translation is CSARQGNEQYF.

The chain employs TRBV5-1 and TRBJ1-2; the match to TRBD1 covers 7 bases. Germline loops: CDR1 SGHRS, CDR2 YFSETQ. The V gene end was trimmed by 4 bases and the J gene end by 6 bases; junction bases not matched to a gene: 3. There are 12 residues in the CDR3. DNA of the CDR3: TGCGCCAGCAGCGTGGACAGGCATGGCTACACCTTC. Its translation: CASSVDRHGYTF.

This chain's CDR3 is CASSLGGPGYTF. The CDR3 coding sequence is TGTGCCAGCAGTTTAGGGGGCCCTGGCTACACCTTC. The chain combines TRBV28 with TRBJ1-2; tentative D call: TRBD1 (6 bases). Trimming shortened V by 2 bases and J by 7 bases, and 8 bases separated the two germline ends. This CDR3 spans 12 amino acids. Germline lookup yields CDR1 MDHEN and CDR2 SYDVKM.

The rearrangement uses TRBV27 and TRBJ2-1, with D tentatively TRBD2 (6 bases). The CDR3 is 15 residues long. V gave up 3 bases and J gave up 4 bases, with 13 bases separating them. CDR1 is MNHEY and CDR2 is SMNVEV in the germline V gene (reference sequence). The CDR3 DNA reads TGTGCCAGCAGTTTGGTGGGAGGACTGTACAATGAGCAGTTCTTC. This encodes CASSLVGGLYNEQFF.

The chain combines TRBV7-8 with TRBJ2-7; D might be TRBD2 (7 bases). V was trimmed by 5 bases and J by 3 bases, leaving 14 bases between them. The CDR3 has 14 amino acids. The germline gives CDR1 SGHVS, CDR2 FQNEAQ. CDR3 region: CASSQEGGDYEQYF. Here the CDR3 DNA reads TGTGCCAGCAGCCAAGAGGGGGGGGACTACGAGCAGTACTTC.

The chain links TRBV11-3 to TRBJ2-3; D remains unclear. Germline V gene data show CDR1 as SGHNT and CDR2 as YENEEA. The CDR3 totals 12 residues. Trimming removed 2 bases at V and 9 bases at J, with 9 bases between. DNA for the CDR3: TGTGCCAGCAGCTTACATGTTGGCACGCAGTATTTT. Amino acids: CASSLHVGTQYF.